What follows are 17 T cell receptor beta chains derived from one specimen sequenced in a study. TCRdb used MiXCR to reprocess the RT-PCR reads, holding one entry per CDR3 protein. The data contain hundreds of thousands of distinct CDR3 sequences, 13% to 15% of them singletons. Sequenced: memory CD4+ T cells from blood. These receptor sequences come from a female donor in good health, serving as a healthy control.

There are a few counts of this clonotype. This chain uses TRBV9 with TRBJ2-1, with D perhaps matching TRBD2 (5 bases). The V gene lost 1 base and the J gene lost 8 bases, with 16 bases spanning the gap. The CDR3 is made up of 15 amino acids. Germline V gives CDR1 SGDLS, CDR2 YYNGEE. CDR3 nucleotide sequence: TGTGCCAGCAGCGTAAGTTTCGGGATTGGGGATGAGCAGTTCTTC. It translates to CASSVSFGIGDEQFF. Full variable domain (rest looked up from reference TRBV9 and TRBJ2-1): DSGVTQTPKHLITATGQRVTLRCSPRSGDLSVYWYQQSLDQGLQFLIQYYNGEERAKGNILERFSAQQFPDLHSELNLSSLELGDSALYFCASSVSFGIGDEQFFGPGTRLTVL.

The chain links TRBV6-5 to TRBJ2-1; 10 positions agree with TRBD2. V lost 8 bases and J lost 7; bases outside the gene matches: 17. Germline CDR1 MNHEY, CDR2 SVGAGI. The CDR3 length is 17 residues. The CDR3 DNA sequence: TGTGCCAGCTATCGAGAGGGAGCGGGAGGGCCATGGAATGAGCAGTTCTTC. This gives the protein CASYREGAGGPWNEQFF.

This chain connects TRBV7-9 to TRBJ2-1; 11 bases fit TRBD2. The germline CDR1 and CDR2 sequences are SEHNR and FQNEAQ (reference sequence). The CDR3 has 15 residues. After removal of 5 bases from V and 7 bases from J, the junction contained 7 bases not matched to a gene. CDR3: CASSHTSGSMNEQFF. CDR3 in DNA: TGTGCCAGCAGCCATACTAGCGGGAGTATGAATGAGCAGTTCTTC.

This clonotype has just a few counts. The chain combines TRBV5-4 with TRBJ1-1; D gene ambiguous. The CDR3 spans 15 residues. V lost 4 bases and J 0 bases, leaving 13 bases between the germline ends. Germline-derived CDR1 and CDR2 are SGHNT and YYREEE (reference sequence). Here the CDR3 DNA reads TGTGCCAGCAGCCCAACCTCAATCATGAACACTGAAGCTTTCTTT. It yields the protein CASSPTSIMNTEAFF.

This clonotype was observed a few times. This chain connects TRBV28 to TRBJ2-1; a possible D gene is TRBD2 (6 bases). V lost 3 bases and J lost 6, with 15 bases in between. Germline-derived CDR1 and CDR2 are MDHEN and SYDVKM. This CDR3 is built from 15 residues. Here the CDR3 reads CASSLPGARVNEQFF. The CDR3, as DNA: TGTGCCAGCAGTTTGCCGGGAGCTAGGGTCAATGAGCAGTTCTTC.

This clonotype was seen many times. The chain links TRBV4-2 to TRBJ1-1, with D perhaps matching TRBD1 (6 bases). The V gene's germline CDR1 is LGHNA and CDR2 YNFKEQ. This CDR3 has 15 residues. Trimming cost V 1 base and J 1 base, with 10 bases left between them. Here the CDR3 DNA reads TGTGCCAGCAGCCAAGGGGGACATTCGAACACTGAAGCTTTCTTT. Protein sequence: CASSQGGHSNTEAFF.

The V gene is TRBV12-3 or TRBV12-4, the J gene TRBJ1-2, with TRBD1 as a possible D gene (6 bases). CDR3 length equals 12 residues. V shed 7 bases and J shed 5 bases, with 11 bases lying between them. The CDR3 sequence is CASMGGQYGYTF. For the CDR3, the DNA is TGTGCCAGCATGGGAGGACAGTATGGCTACACCTTC.

Only a few counts were recorded for this clonotype. V and J are TRBV9 and TRBJ1-4; TRBD1 aligns across 8 bases. The CDR3 has 15 amino acids. In germline, CDR1 is SGDLS, CDR2 YYNGEE. V lost 4 bases, J lost 10 bases, and 12 bases stayed unmatched. The CDR3 region has the DNA TGTGCCAGCAGCCCAGGAGGACAGGGCCGCCGAAAACTGTTTTTT. Protein product: CASSPGGQGRRKLFF.

The chain recombines TRBV6-6 with TRBJ2-1; 14 nucleotides align to TRBD2. V shed 5 bases and J 2 bases; nucleotides not matched to a gene: 11. CDR3 length: 19 residues. Per the germline V gene, CDR1 is MNHNY and CDR2 is SVGAGI (reference sequence). The CDR3 DNA sequence: TGTGCCAGCAGTCAGCCCTCCGAGACTAGCGGGAGGGCCTACAATGAGCAGTTCTTC. It is translated as CASSQPSETSGRAYNEQFF.

This clonotype was seen many times. The rearrangement links TRBV20-1 to TRBJ2-7, with 7 bases identical to TRBD1. Germline loops: CDR1 DFQATT, CDR2 SNEGSKA (reference sequence). The CDR3 runs to 12 residues. Germline trimming cut 5 bases from V and 2 bases from J; bases unmatched to any gene: 3. The CDR3 loop reads CSAEQGPYEQYF. CDR3 DNA: TGCAGTGCTGAACAGGGGCCCTACGAGCAGTACTTC.

This clonotype has more than one count but fewer than ten. The rearrangement links TRBV5-1 to TRBJ2-5; 8 bases align to TRBD2. The CDR3 is 15 residues long. Germline CDR1 reads SGHRS; CDR2 reads YFSETQ. J was trimmed by 3 bases and V by 2 bases; bases with no gene match: 6. The CDR3 loop reads CASSFLAGIEETQYF. In nucleotides, the CDR3 is TGCGCCAGCAGCTTCCTAGCGGGTATCGAAGAGACCCAGTACTTC.

This chain connects TRBV12-3 or TRBV12-4 to TRBJ1-2, with a weak D call TRBD1 (5 bases). V lost 7 bases and J lost 7, with 28 bases in between. The CDR3 covers 17 residues. The CDR3 DNA sequence: TGTGCCAGCACCCCCGGGAGAATAAACACCGGGGGTGCTGGCTACACCTTC. It specifies CASTPGRINTGGAGYTF.

This clonotype occurred many times. V and J are TRBV6-6 and TRBJ2-7; no definite D call. Trimming removed 0 bases at V and 2 bases at J, with 11 bases between. Looked up from germline, CDR1 is MNHNY and CDR2 is SVGAGI (reference sequence). The CDR3 runs 15 residues. The CDR3 DNA follows: TGTGCCAGCAGTTACTCGAGGTTAGGAGCCTACGAGCAGTACTTC. The encoded protein is CASSYSRLGAYEQYF.

The genes are TRBV20-1 and TRBJ2-5; D ambiguous. This CDR3 comprises 14 residues. V dropped 1 base and J dropped 1 base, with 10 bases sitting between them. Germline V CDR1 and CDR2: DFQATT, SNEGSKA (reference sequence). The CDR3 DNA sequence: TGCAGTGCTAGAGTGATTCAGACCCAAGAGACCCAGTACTTC. Its translation is CSARVIQTQETQYF.

On this clonotype: The junction departs from the called germline gene at one end, perhaps through a read error. V is TRBV6-2 or TRBV6-3 and J is TRBJ1-4; tentative D call: TRBD1 (5 bases). Germline-derived CDR1 and CDR2 are MNHEY and SVGEGT. The length of the CDR3 is 17 residues. The CDR3 sequence is CASTTDRQIATNEILFF. The CDR3 bases are TGTGCCAGCACTACGGATAGACAGATTGCAACTAATGAAATACTGTTTTTT.

A remark on this clonotype: One end of the junction varies from germline; a read error may be responsible. This chain uses TRBV6-2 or TRBV6-3 with TRBJ2-1; no clear D. The CDR3 is made up of 14 amino acids. From germline, CDR1 is MNHEY and CDR2 SVGEGT. As DNA, the CDR3 is TGTGCCAGCAGTCCCTCGGCCCTAAACAATGAGCAGTCCTTC. This gives the protein CASSPSALNNEQSF.

The chain links TRBV12-3 or TRBV12-4 to TRBJ2-1; D unclear. Deletions cut 5 bases from V and 5 bases from J, with 19 bases between. There are 16 residues in the CDR3. Here the CDR3 DNA reads TGTGCCAGCAGTCTCCAATCTGGGCCGATCCACAATGAGCAGTTCTTC. The encoded protein is CASSLQSGPIHNEQFF.